The clone carrying this T cell receptor beta chain appeared a single time. Per the authors' pipeline: From reference gene primer amplification, estimates of nucleated cell counts were derived. Assay: immunoSEQ multiplex PCR; the TCRdb copy retains only in-frame clones and omits some. V, J and clone size are taken as reported in that table, and D and trimming were inferred from the DNA itself. The top ten clones hold around 12% of a sample with around 290,000 clones, 70% to 90% of them seen once. The data stem from a study of blood T cell repertoires in COVID-19. About the research overall: Collection of acute and convalescent COVID-19 samples took place in the United States, Italy and Spain. Nucleic acid was either cDNA or gDNA, and it came from T cells, B-cell-depleted T cells, or PBMCs.

The CDR3 runs 13 residues. In germline, CDR1 is LNHDA, CDR2 SQIVND (reference sequence). Trimming at V came to 7 bases and at J to 6 bases, leaving 6 bases not matched to a gene. Seattle participants joined during active infection and were tracked over time. Specimen: peripheral blood. This clonotype was sampled from a woman aged 70-85 years with COVID-19, enrolled during active disease. The chain uses TRBV19 and TRBJ2-1, with TRBD1 identical over 7 bases. In nucleotides, the CDR3 is TGTGCCAGTAAAGAGGCAGGGGGCAATGAGCAGTTCTTC. It yields the protein CASKEAGGNEQFF.